This T cell receptor beta chain was sequenced in a study of T cell responses to AZD1222 COVID-19 vaccine. Method: immunoSEQ multiplex PCR; TCRdb's copy keeps in-frame clones and lacks some. This sample's clone table lists more than 110,000 clones. Sequenced: peripheral blood. This receptor was obtained from an adult in good health.

Here the CDR3 DNA reads TGTGCCAGCAGTTACTTAGGGACAAATCAGCCCCAGCATTTT. The encoded protein is CASSYLGTNQPQHF. The chain has TRBV6-5 and TRBJ1-5; D possibly corresponds to TRBD1 (6 bases). The CDR3 totals 14 residues. Germline values: CDR1 MNHEY, CDR2 SVGAGI. V was pared by 1 base and J by 4 bases, with 8 bases between.